This section outlines one T cell receptor (beta chain) sequence together with its context. The CDR3 has 15 amino acids. CDR1 is LGHNA and CDR2 is YNFKEQ in the germline V gene. V lost 4 bases to trimming and J lost 7 bases, with 19 bases between them. The entry originates in a study of blood T cell repertoires in COVID-19. Overall study context: Material from acute and convalescent COVID-19 was sourced from the United States, Italy and Spain.

Produced via immunoSEQ multiplex PCR; TCRdb's table is partial and in-frame only. This sample carries about 260,000 clones, about nine tenths of them seen once, and the ten largest clones take approximately 4%. V and J are TRBV4-2 and TRBJ1-2; D is undetermined. The sequence was obtained from a man aged 55 to 70 who had recovered from COVID-19. The source material was peripheral blood. Here the CDR3 reads CASSRGRREAVGYTF. The CDR3, as DNA: TGTGCCAGCAGCCGAGGACGGCGAGAAGCGGTTGGCTACACCTTC.